A selection of T cell receptor beta chains follows, all from one sample in a study of blood T cell repertoires in COVID-19. The assay was immunoSEQ multiplex PCR, and TCRdb's table has in-frame clones only and misses some. The table has around 130,000 clones, more than 80% seen once. The sample comprised peripheral blood. These TCRs come from a man between 65 and 79 years old with active or convalescent COVID-19. Both conserved end residues are part of each CDR3. The order of the fields is J gene, V gene, clone size, D gene, CDR3 protein, CDR3 DNA. The D gene is left open where the match is weak. Clone size is stated in some rows and not others, as once, few, many or a class when expanded.

TRBJ1-3	TRBV12-3/TRBV12-4	.	.	CATGTHSGNTIYF	TGTGCCACCGGGACACACTCTGGAAACACCATATATTTT
TRBJ2-1	TRBV5-1	.	TRBD2	CASIGAGGPNYNEQFF	TGCGCCAGCATAGGTGCGGGAGGGCCAAACTACAATGAGCAGTTCTTC
TRBJ1-4	TRBV25-1	.	.	CASSKAGFNEKLFF	TGTGCCAGCAGTAAGGCGGGGTTTAATGAAAAACTGTTTTTT
TRBJ2-3	TRBV7-3	.	.	CASSLIRTDTQYF	TGTGCCAGCAGCTTAATCCGGACAGATACGCAGTATTTT
TRBJ2-2	TRBV7-8	.	.	CASSFSSSVTTGELFF	TGTGCCAGCAGCTTTTCTTCTTCCGTGACTACCGGGGAGCTGTTTTTT
TRBJ2-4	TRBV28	.	TRBD1	CASSPSTGNKNIQYF	TGTGCCAGCAGTCCATCGACAGGGAACAAAAACATTCAGTACTTC
TRBJ1-1	TRBV7-6	.	TRBD1	CASSFLGQGTEAFF	TGTGCCAGCAGCTTCCTCGGACAGGGAACTGAAGCTTTCTTT
TRBJ2-5	TRBV6-1	.	.	CASSDPSRPQETQYF	TGTGCCAGCAGTGATCCCTCGCGCCCCCAAGAGACCCAGTACTTC
TRBJ1-2	TRBV27	.	TRBD1	CASSTGQGYGYTF	TGTGCCAGCAGTACCGGACAGGGGTATGGCTACACCTTC
TRBJ1-5	TRBV5-4	many	.	CASLFSGNQPQHF	TGTGCCAGCCTATTTTCCGGCAATCAGCCCCAGCATTTT